The 5 T cell receptor beta chains below all came from one sample that was sequenced in a study of T cells in women clearing cervical HPV infection. Produced via immunoSEQ multiplex PCR; TCRdb's table is partial and in-frame only. The repertoire table contains some 30,000 clones. Sample: blood buffy coat. The receptors come from a woman aged 18 to 75 with a cervical HPV16 infection that either progressed to CIN3+ or cleared (not recorded which).

To note about this clone: The read falls 3 residues short of the CDR3 end, and the missing part is taken from the germline J gene. The chain carries TRBV27 and TRBJ2-7; 9 bases map to TRBD2. This CDR3 has 17 amino acids. Unmatched junction bases numbered 14, after V lost 4 bases and J lost 4 bases. Germline loops: CDR1 MNHEY, CDR2 SMNVEV (reference sequence). The CDR3 region is CASSYRVTAGGIYEQYF. Partial CDR3 DNA: TGTGCCAGCAGTTATCGGGTCACAGCGGGAGGTATTTACGAG.

CDR3 in amino acids: CSAGGGGGEGETQYF. The sequenced part of the CDR3 DNA is TGCAGTGCTGGGGGAGGGGGAGGAGAGGGAGAGACG. The V call is TRBV20-1, the J call TRBJ2-3; D perhaps matches TRBD2 (7 bases). The read ends 3 residues before the CDR3 terminus; that terminus is restored from the germline J gene. The V gene's germline CDR1 is DFQATT and CDR2 SNEGSKA (reference sequence). The CDR3 is 15 amino acids.

Comment on this clone: The CDR3 end falls 3 residues outside the read, so it is completed with the germline J gene. V usage is TRBV30 and J usage is TRBJ2-3; TRBD2 matches at 11 bases. The CDR3 runs 19 residues. In germline, CDR1 is GTSNPN, CDR2 SVGIG (reference sequence). The CDR3 sequence: CAWSVPPYSGGGHVGTQYF. Partial CDR3 DNA: TGTGCCTGGAGTGTACCCCCATATAGCGGGGGGGGCCATGTGGGGACG.

With regard to this clone: The read ends 3 residues shy of where the CDR3 ends; the end is completed using the germline J gene. This chain links TRBV6-2 or TRBV6-3 with TRBJ1-5; D is ambiguous. CDR3 length equals 16 residues. V lost 0 bases, J lost 2 bases, and 11 bases lay in between. Germline V gene sequence: CDR1 MNHEY, CDR2 SVGEGT. CDR3 amino acids: CASSYSGQAGNQPQHF. CDR3 DNA (partial): TGTGCCAGCAGTTACTCGGGCCAGGCAGGCAATCAGCCC.

Details on this clone: The missing CDR3 end, 3 residues past where the read stops, is filled in from the germline J gene. The rearrangement links TRBV20-1 to TRBJ2-3; D not resolved. Germline CDR1 and CDR2: DFQATT and SNEGSKA (reference sequence). V was clipped by 0 bases and J by 2 bases, with 6 bases between them. This CDR3 region has 13 residues. The CDR3 bases that were read are TGCAGTGCTAGAGATACATCCACAGATACG. The encoded protein is CSARDTSTDT. The whole CDR3 protein reads CSARDTSTDTQYF.